A selection of T cell receptor beta chains follows, all from one sample in a study of Graves' ophthalmopathy and Graves' hyperthyroidism. TCRdb used MiXCR to reprocess the multiplex PCR reads, holding one entry per CDR3 protein. The table includes about 640,000 distinct CDR3 sequences, 35% to 45% detected once. Input material: peripheral blood. Every receptor here comes from an adult man with Graves' ophthalmopathy. Both conserved end residues are trimmed from each CDR3. Clone size appears in some rows only: once, few, many, or a class for an expanded clone.

V gene | clone size | CDR3 protein
TRBV12-3/TRBV12-4 | . | ASSHHRGLGKNTEAF
TRBV4-1 | many | ASSETQMIYEQY
TRBV7-9 | . | ASSPGGARQPQH
TRBV12-3/TRBV12-4 | . | ASYTRDRVGGYT
TRBV25-1 | many | ASSEKRQGWGGYT
TRBV9 | . | ASSRTTGSSYEQY
TRBV19 | many | ASTMRRNTEAF
TRBV5-5 | few | ASSLGWDTGELF
TRBV7-9 | . | ASSSQGLSSYEQY
TRBV20-1 | . | SASSGARSTGELF